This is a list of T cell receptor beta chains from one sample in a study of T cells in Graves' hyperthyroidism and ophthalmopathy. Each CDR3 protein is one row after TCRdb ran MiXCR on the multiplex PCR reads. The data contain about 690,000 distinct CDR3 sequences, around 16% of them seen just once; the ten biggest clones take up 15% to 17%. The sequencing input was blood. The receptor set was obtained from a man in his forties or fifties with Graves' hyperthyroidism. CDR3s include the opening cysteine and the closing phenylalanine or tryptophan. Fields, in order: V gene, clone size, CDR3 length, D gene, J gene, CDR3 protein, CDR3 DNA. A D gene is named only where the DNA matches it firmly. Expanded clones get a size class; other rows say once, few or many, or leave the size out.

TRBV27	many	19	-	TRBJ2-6	CASSLKPHEGPSGANVLTF	TGTGCCAGCAGTTTAAAACCCCACGAGGGACCCTCTGGGGCCAACGTCCTGACTTTC
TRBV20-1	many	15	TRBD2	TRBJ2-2	CSARDPGTRSRELFF	TGCAGTGCTAGAGACCCGGGGACTAGGAGCCGGGAGCTGTTTTTT
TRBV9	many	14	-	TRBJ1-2	CASSVGGGDYGYTF	TGTGCCAGCAGCGTAGGAGGGGGGGACTATGGCTACACCTTC
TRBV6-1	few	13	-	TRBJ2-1	CASTQRVENEQFF	TGTGCCAGCACCCAGCGGGTAGAGAATGAGCAGTTCTTC
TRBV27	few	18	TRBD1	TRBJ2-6	CASSSPRDRGRASNVLTF	TGTGCCAGCAGTTCCCCCCGGGACAGGGGCCGGGCTTCCAACGTCCTGACTTTC
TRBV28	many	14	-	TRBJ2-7	CASSLYRVGDEQYF	TGTGCCAGCAGTTTATACAGGGTCGGGGACGAGCAGTACTTC
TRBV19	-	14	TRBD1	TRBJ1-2	CASNRDRDYYGYTF	TGTGCCAGTAACCGAGACAGGGACTACTATGGCTACACCTTC
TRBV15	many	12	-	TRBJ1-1	CATSVRGTEAFF	TGTGCCACCTCCGTCAGAGGAACTGAAGCTTTCTTT
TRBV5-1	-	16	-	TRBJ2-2	CASSYLAESASGELFF	TGCGCCAGCAGCTATTTAGCGGAAAGTGCGTCCGGGGAGCTGTTTTTT
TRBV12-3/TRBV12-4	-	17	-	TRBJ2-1	CASSPPPGSGPYNEQLF	TGTGCCAGCAGTCCCCCTCCGGGAAGCGGACCATACAATGAGCAGCTCTTC
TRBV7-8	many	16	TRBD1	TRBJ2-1	CASSLGWDRTYNEQFF	TGTGCCAGCAGCTTAGGCTGGGACAGGACCTACAATGAGCAGTTCTTC
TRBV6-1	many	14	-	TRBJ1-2	CASTERRKQGGYTF	TGTGCCAGCACCGAGAGGCGAAAACAGGGAGGCTACACCTTC
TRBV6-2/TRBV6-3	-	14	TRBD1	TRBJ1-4	CASSYNRGNEKLFF	TGTGCCAGCAGTTACAACAGGGGCAATGAAAAACTGTTTTTT
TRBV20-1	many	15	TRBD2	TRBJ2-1	CSARGTSGSYNEQFF	TGCAGTGCTAGAGGTACTAGCGGTTCCTACAATGAGCAGTTCTTC
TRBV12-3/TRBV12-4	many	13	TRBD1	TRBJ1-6	CASKTGWDSPLHF	TGTGCCAGCAAGACAGGGTGGGATTCACCCCTCCACTTT
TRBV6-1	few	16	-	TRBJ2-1	CASSQFVPSSYNEQFF	TGTGCCAGCTCTCAGTTTGTACCGAGCTCCTACAATGAGCAGTTCTTC
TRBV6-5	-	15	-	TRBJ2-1	CASSYGQGRNNEQFF	TGTGCCAGCAGTTACGGGCAGGGGCGGAACAATGAGCAGTTCTTC
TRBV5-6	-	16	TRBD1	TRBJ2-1	CASSQGAGTLYNEQFF	TGTGCCAGCAGCCAGGGGGCCGGGACACTATACAATGAGCAGTTCTTC
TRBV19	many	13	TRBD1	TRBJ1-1	CASSIGNRGLAFF	TGTGCCAGTAGTATCGGAAACAGGGGATTAGCTTTCTTT
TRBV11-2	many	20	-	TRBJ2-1	CASTVRKSLQTDEFHNEQFF	TGTGCCAGCACCGTCCGAAAGTCATTACAGACAGACGAGTTCCACAATGAGCAGTTCTTC
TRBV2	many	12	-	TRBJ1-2	CASTEGEYGYTF	TGTGCCAGCACTGAGGGGGAGTATGGCTACACCTTC
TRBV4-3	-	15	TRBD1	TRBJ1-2	CASSRGTGANYGYTF	TGCGCCAGCAGCCGAGGGACAGGCGCTAACTATGGCTACACCTTC
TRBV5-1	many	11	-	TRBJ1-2	CASSEEAGYTF	TGCGCCAGCAGCGAGGAGGCTGGCTACACCTTC
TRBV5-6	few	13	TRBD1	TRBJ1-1	CASSLNRGHLAFF	TGTGCCAGCAGCTTAAACAGGGGGCACTTAGCTTTCTTT
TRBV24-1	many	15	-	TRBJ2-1	CATSGVLSSYNEQFF	TGTGCCACCAGTGGGGTCCTCAGCTCCTACAATGAGCAGTTCTTC